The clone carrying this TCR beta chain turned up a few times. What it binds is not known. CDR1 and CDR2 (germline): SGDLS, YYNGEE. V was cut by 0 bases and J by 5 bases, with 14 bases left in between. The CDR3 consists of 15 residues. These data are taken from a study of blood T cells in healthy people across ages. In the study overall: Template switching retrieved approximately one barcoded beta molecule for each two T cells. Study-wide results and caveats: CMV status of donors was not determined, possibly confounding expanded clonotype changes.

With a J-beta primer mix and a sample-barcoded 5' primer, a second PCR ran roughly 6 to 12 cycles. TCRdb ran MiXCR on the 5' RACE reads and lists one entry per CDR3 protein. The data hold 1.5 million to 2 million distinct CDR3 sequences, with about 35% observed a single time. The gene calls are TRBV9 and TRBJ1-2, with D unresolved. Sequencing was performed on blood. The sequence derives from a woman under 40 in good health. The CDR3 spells CASSVGGGGIYGYTF. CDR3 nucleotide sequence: TGTGCCAGCAGCGTAGGTGGAGGAGGGATTTATGGCTACACCTTC.